This TCR beta chain was sequenced in a study of blood T cell repertoires in COVID-19. Clones were sequenced by immunoSEQ multiplex PCR, and TCRdb holds only the in-frame ones, with some missing. The data show over 250,000 clones, about four fifths seen once. CDR1 and CDR2 from the germline V gene are SNHLY and FYNNEI. Deletions cut 9 bases from V and 2 bases from J, with 13 bases between. The CDR3 runs 13 residues. The gene calls are TRBV2 and TRBJ1-2, with no clear D. The receptor's source is a human donor with COVID-19, enrolled during active disease. The donor label of this sample is uncertain. Sequenced input: peripheral blood. CDR3 nucleotide sequence: TGTGCCAGTTTAGGAGATCTCAACTATGGCTACACCTTC. Amino acid sequence: CASLGDLNYGYTF.